The 28 T cell receptor beta chains given below trace back to one sample, sequenced in a study of cytomegalovirus exposure and HLA in healthy donors. PCR amplification relied on 60 Vbeta primers (plus 13 Jbeta primers). Generated by immunoSEQ multiplex PCR, the TCRdb table keeps only in-frame clones and is missing some. There are roughly 54,000 clones in the sample; approximately 70% occur only once, and approximately 20% lies in the top ten. The sequenced sample was PBMCs. These receptors were collected from a woman aged 55-70 years in good health and CMV-seropositive.

V usage is TRBV7-8 and J usage is TRBJ2-3; no reliable D call. The CDR3 is 13 residues long. Germline CDR1 SGHVS, CDR2 FQNEAQ. The V end was cut by 5 bases, the J end by 2 bases, with 8 bases between. This CDR3 is CASSRPTTDTQYF. CDR3 sequence (DNA): TGTGCCAGCAGCCGTCCTACCACAGATACGCAGTATTTT.

This clone showed up just a few times. The chain employs TRBV5-1 and TRBJ2-7, with 12 bases matching TRBD2. The CDR3 length is 15 residues. Germline V gives CDR1 SGHRS, CDR2 YFSETQ. Trimming at V came to 4 bases and at J to 4 bases, leaving 6 bases not matched to a gene. The CDR3 coding sequence is TGCGCCAGCAGCCCTGGACTAGCGGGGAGTTACGAGCAGTACTTC. Its translation is CASSPGLAGSYEQYF.

This clone turned up a few times. DNA of the CDR3: TGTGCCAGCAGCTTCGCGGAAAAACTGTTTTTT. As protein: CASSFAEKLFF. The V gene is TRBV13, the J gene TRBJ1-4; D call uncertain. The CDR3 loop spans 11 amino acids. The V gene's germline CDR1 is PRHDT and CDR2 FYEKMQ (reference sequence). V lost 3 bases and J 8 bases, leaving 4 bases between the germline ends.

This chain links TRBV7-3 with TRBJ1-2; maybe TRBD1 (6 bases). Germline V gene sequence: CDR1 SGHTA, CDR2 FQGTGA. V was clipped by 5 bases and J by 8 bases, with 18 bases between them. CDR3 size: 14 residues. The CDR3 protein is CASSPGTSQGGYTF. CDR3 nucleotides: TGTGCCAGCAGCCCCGGGACATCCCAAGGAGGCTACACCTTC.

V and J are TRBV15 and TRBJ1-5; D gene uncertain. Germline values: CDR1 LNHNV, CDR2 YYDKDF (reference sequence). The CDR3 sequence is 16 residues long. Trimming removed 0 bases at V and 1 base at J, with 10 bases between. DNA of the CDR3: TGTGCCACCAGCAGAGATTTCCCGGTGAGCAATCAGCCCCAGCATTTT. Its protein product is CATSRDFPVSNQPQHF. The complete variable domain, with remaining parts taken from reference TRBV15 and TRBJ1-5, reads DAMVIQNPRYQVTQFGKPVTLSCSQTLNHNVMYWYQQKSSQAPKLLFHYYDKDFNNEADTPDNFQSRRPNTSFCFLDIRSPGLGDTAMYLCATSRDFPVSNQPQHFGDGTRLSIL.

V usage is TRBV4-3 and J usage is TRBJ1-2, with 7 bases that match TRBD1. There are 12 residues in the CDR3. V shed 5 bases, J shed 7 bases, and the junction held 4 bases outside the gene matches. Germline CDR1 and CDR2: LGHNA and YSLEER. CDR3 loop: CASSDRETGYTF. The CDR3 DNA reads TGCGCCAGCAGCGACAGGGAGACTGGCTACACCTTC.

The chain combines TRBV6-5 with TRBJ1-2; the D is unclear. The V and J ends lost 8 bases and 6 bases respectively, with 19 bases between them. Per the germline V gene, CDR1 is MNHEY and CDR2 is SVGAGI. The CDR3 has 14 amino acids. CDR3 region: CASHPIRGGNGYTF. The CDR3 nucleotides read TGTGCCAGCCACCCAATAAGAGGCGGAAATGGCTACACCTTC.

This chain links TRBV28 with TRBJ2-5; tentatively, D is TRBD1 (6 bases). The J call may be mistaken, given a closer DNA end match to TRBJ2-7. The CDR3 runs 15 residues. The germline V gene has CDR1 MDHEN and CDR2 SYDVKM. The CDR3 nucleotides read TGTGCCAGCAGTCCCCGGGGCAGGGGAACTTACGAGCAGTACTTC. This translates into CASSPRGRGTYEQYF.

This clone has more than one count but fewer than ten. The chain carries TRBV7-6 and TRBJ1-2, with a weak D call TRBD1 (6 bases). Germline values: CDR1 SGHVS, CDR2 FNYEAQ. CDR3 length: 17 amino acids. With 2 bases removed from V and 2 bases from J, the gap between germline ends came to 18 bases. The CDR3: CASSLTSYRDQNYGYTF. The DNA of the CDR3 is TGTGCCAGCAGCTTAACCTCATACAGGGACCAGAACTATGGCTACACCTTC.

There are a few counts of this clone. The V and J genes are TRBV5-4 and TRBJ2-2; TRBD2 agrees at 8 bases. This CDR3 comprises 15 residues. The V gene end was trimmed by 6 bases and the J gene end by 4 bases; junction bases not matched to a gene: 8. Germline V lookup: CDR1 SGHNT, CDR2 YYREEE (reference sequence). CDR3 nucleotide sequence: TGTGCCAGCAAAACTGAACGGGGGGGCACCGGGGAGCTGTTTTTT. Translated, it gives CASKTERGGTGELFF.

V gene TRBV4-2 combines with J gene TRBJ1-1; 8 nucleotides agree with TRBD1. CDR3 length: 15 amino acids. V shed 4 bases and J 7 bases; nucleotides not matched to a gene: 11. CDR1 and CDR2 (germline): LGHNA, YNFKEQ. The CDR3 protein is CASSPPGGTEDEAFF. As DNA, the CDR3 is TGTGCCAGCAGCCCACCAGGGGGCACGGAAGATGAAGCTTTCTTT.

The chain carries TRBV6-4 and TRBJ1-1, with a possible D match to TRBD1 (5 bases). CDR1 and CDR2 from the germline V gene are MRHNA and SNTAGT. V was pared by 6 bases and J by 2 bases, with 19 bases between. The CDR3 has 16 amino acids. The CDR3 DNA follows: TGTGCCAGCAGATCGGACGTCCTAGGGGATAACACTGAAGCTTTCTTT. Translation gives CASRSDVLGDNTEAFF.

The chain joins TRBV2 to TRBJ1-4, with a tentative D call TRBD1 (6 bases). This CDR3 has 13 amino acids. Between the trimmed V and J ends, which lost 7 bases and 6 bases, there was a span of 12 bases. CDR1 is SNHLY, CDR2 FYNNEI, per germline. The CDR3 sequence is CASNRDTYEKLFF. CDR3 DNA sequence: TGTGCCAGCAACCGGGACACCTATGAAAAACTGTTTTTT.

The chain links TRBV4-2 to TRBJ1-5; 8 bases are a match to TRBD1. V shed 6 bases, J shed 7 bases, and the junction held 8 bases outside the gene matches. Germline V gene data show CDR1 as LGHNA and CDR2 as YNFKEQ. This CDR3 region has 14 residues. CDR3 DNA: TGTGCCAGCAGACAACAGGGGGACGGGCAGCCCCAGCATTTT. Its protein product is CASRQQGDGQPQHF.

There are a few counts of this clone. One junction end disagrees with the germline gene, perhaps due to a read error. The chain recombines TRBV2 with TRBJ2-2; TRBD2 matches at 10 bases. This CDR3 is 16 amino acids long. Germline V lookup: CDR1 SNHLY, CDR2 FYNNEI. CDR3 in amino acids: CASSKASGGNTGELFF. The CDR3 DNA sequence: TGTGCCAGCAGTAAAGCTAGCGGGGGCAACACCGGGGAGCTGTTTTTT.

The chain combines TRBV19 with TRBJ1-2, with D possibly TRBD1 on 6 matching bases. This CDR3 is built from 16 residues. Trimming stripped 5 bases from V and 8 bases from J, with 24 bases between. Germline V CDR1 and CDR2: LNHDA, SQIVND (reference sequence). The CDR3 is CASSARTDPTRGGYTF. The CDR3 DNA sequence: TGTGCCAGTAGTGCCCGGACAGACCCAACGAGGGGCGGCTACACCTTC.

This clone turned up a few times. The J gene is TRBJ2-5, the V gene TRBV5-1; TRBD1 might be the D (7 bases). The V and J ends lost 6 bases and 11 bases respectively, with 20 bases between them. CDR3 length: 13 amino acids. Germline lookup yields CDR1 SGHRS and CDR2 YFSETQ. This chain's CDR3 is CASTTEGAWEQYF. DNA of the CDR3: TGCGCCAGCACTACGGAGGGGGCGTGGGAGCAGTACTTC.

Only a few counts were recorded for this clone. This rearrangement joins TRBV29-1 to TRBJ2-5; tentative D call: TRBD2 (5 bases). Trimming removed 7 bases from V and 1 base from J, with 10 bases in between. From germline, CDR1 is SQVTM and CDR2 ANQGSEA. This CDR3 has 12 amino acids. The CDR3 protein is CSGSEAQETQYF. As DNA, the CDR3 is TGCAGCGGGTCGGAGGCCCAAGAGACCCAGTACTTC.

This clone showed up just a few times. The chain recombines TRBV12-5 with TRBJ2-7; D gene unclear. CDR3 length: 15 residues. CDR1 is LGHNT and CDR2 is FRNRAP in the germline V gene. V lost 1 base to trimming and J lost 7 bases, with 17 bases between them. CDR3 sequence reads: CASGLGMRSLGEQYF. In DNA form, the CDR3 reads TGTGCTAGTGGTTTGGGCATGCGGTCCCTCGGGGAGCAGTACTTC.

The rearrangement uses TRBV2 and TRBJ1-1; the D is unclear. V was pared by 6 bases and J by 5 bases, with 10 bases between. The germline gives CDR1 SNHLY, CDR2 FYNNEI. The CDR3 covers 12 residues. The CDR3 spells CASREDGTEAFF. CDR3 sequence (DNA): TGTGCCAGCAGGGAGGACGGAACTGAAGCTTTCTTT.

This chain joins TRBV7-2 and TRBJ1-1, with D maybe TRBD1 (6 bases). The CDR3 has 14 amino acids. Trimming shortened V by 6 bases and J by 1 base, and 12 bases separated the two germline ends. Germline lookup yields CDR1 SGHTA and CDR2 FQGNSA. The CDR3 spells CASRQQGRNTEAFF. The CDR3 DNA is TGTGCCAGCAGACAACAGGGAAGGAACACTGAAGCTTTCTTT.

This clone was observed a handful of times. The chain carries TRBV4-1 and TRBJ1-1; D might be TRBD1 (5 bases). Trimming removed 0 bases at V and 4 bases at J, with 15 bases between. The CDR3 runs to 16 residues. The germline V gene has CDR1 MGHRA and CDR2 YSYEKL. The CDR3: CASSQDQGTSSTEAFF. CDR3 DNA sequence: TGCGCCAGCAGCCAAGATCAGGGCACATCGAGCACTGAAGCTTTCTTT.

The chain couples TRBV6-1 to TRBJ2-3; tentatively, D is TRBD1 (6 bases). CDR1 and CDR2 (germline): MNHNS, SASEGT. The CDR3 spans 13 residues. V was trimmed by 10 bases and J by 2 bases, leaving 13 bases between them. The CDR3 DNA reads TGTGCCACCGGCCGGACAGTCACAGATACGCAGTATTTT. Protein: CATGRTVTDTQYF.

The chain joins TRBV5-4 to TRBJ1-4; unclear D gene. Germline values: CDR1 SGHNT, CDR2 YYREEE (reference sequence). V was pared by 2 bases and J by 5 bases, with 13 bases between. The CDR3 sequence is 15 residues long. The CDR3 spells CASSLGVQVNEKLFF. DNA of the CDR3: TGTGCCAGCAGCTTAGGTGTTCAGGTCAATGAAAAACTGTTTTTT.

The chain uses TRBV4-3 and TRBJ2-1; 10 nucleotides match TRBD1. The germline V gene has CDR1 LGHNA and CDR2 YSLEER. CDR3 length equals 18 residues. V shed 3 bases and J 4 bases; nucleotides not matched to a gene: 12. The CDR3 protein is CASSQASWTGGLYNEQFF. In DNA, the CDR3 is TGCGCCAGCAGCCAGGCCTCCTGGACAGGGGGACTTTACAATGAGCAGTTCTTC.

The CDR3 nucleotides read TGTGCCAGCAGCTTTGGTAGCGGGGGGGCCGATGAGCAGTTCTTC. Translating gives CASSFGSGGADEQFF. The rearrangement uses TRBV5-6 and TRBJ2-1; 11 bases agree with TRBD2. Trimming removed 2 bases from V and 8 bases from J; junction bases left unmatched: 6. CDR1 and CDR2 from the germline V gene are SGHDT and YYEEEE. The CDR3 runs to 15 residues.

This clone appeared a few times. The chain uses TRBV18 and TRBJ1-1; D is possibly TRBD1 (6 bases). The length of the CDR3 is 19 residues. Trimming pared 8 bases from V and 0 bases from J, leaving 28 bases between. In germline, CDR1 is KGHSH, CDR2 LQKENI. In DNA, the CDR3 is TGTGCCAGCCTAAGCGCATTGATATTAGGCCAGGGGATGAACACTGAAGCTTTCTTT. Its translation is CASLSALILGQGMNTEAFF. The full variable domain, with the rest looked up from reference TRBV18 and TRBJ1-1, is NAGVMQNPRHLVRRRGQEARLRCSPMKGHSHVYWYRQLPEEGLKFMVYLQKENIIDESGMPKERFSAEFPKEGPSILRIQQVVRGDSAAYFCASLSALILGQGMNTEAFFGQGTRLTVV.

The V and J genes are TRBV9 and TRBJ2-7; D unclear. This CDR3 comprises 13 residues. Between the trimmed V and J ends, which lost 5 bases and 3 bases, there was a span of 12 bases. The germline CDR1 and CDR2 sequences are SGDLS and YYNGEE. The CDR3 reads CASSYGGNYEQYF. The CDR3 region has the DNA TGTGCCAGCAGTTACGGCGGCAACTACGAGCAGTACTTC.